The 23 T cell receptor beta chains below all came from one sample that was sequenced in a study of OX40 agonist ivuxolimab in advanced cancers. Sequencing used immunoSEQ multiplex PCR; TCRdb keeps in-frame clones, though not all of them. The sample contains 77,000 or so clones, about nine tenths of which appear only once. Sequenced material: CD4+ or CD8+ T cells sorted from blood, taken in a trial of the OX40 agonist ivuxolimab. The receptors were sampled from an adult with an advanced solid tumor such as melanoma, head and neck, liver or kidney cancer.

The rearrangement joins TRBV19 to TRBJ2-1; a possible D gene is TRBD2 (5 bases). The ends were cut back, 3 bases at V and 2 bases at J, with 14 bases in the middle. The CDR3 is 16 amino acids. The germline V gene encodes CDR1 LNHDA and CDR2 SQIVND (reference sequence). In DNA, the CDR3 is TGTGCCAGTAGTATGGGTGGGAGAGTACCCTACAATGAGCAGTTCTTC. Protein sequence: CASSMGGRVPYNEQFF.

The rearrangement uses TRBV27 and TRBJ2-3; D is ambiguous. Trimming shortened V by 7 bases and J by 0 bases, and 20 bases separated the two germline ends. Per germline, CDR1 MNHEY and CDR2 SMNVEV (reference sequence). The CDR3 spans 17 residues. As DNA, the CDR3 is TGTGCCAGCAAGAAACGTGTTGGGCTTACTAGCACAGATACGCAGTATTTT. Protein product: CASKKRVGLTSTDTQYF.

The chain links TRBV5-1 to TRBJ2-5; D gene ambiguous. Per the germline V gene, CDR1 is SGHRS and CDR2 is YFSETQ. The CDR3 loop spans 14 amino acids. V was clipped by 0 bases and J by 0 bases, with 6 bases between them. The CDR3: CASSLGTDQETQYF. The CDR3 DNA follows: TGCGCCAGCAGCTTGGGGACGGACCAAGAGACCCAGTACTTC.

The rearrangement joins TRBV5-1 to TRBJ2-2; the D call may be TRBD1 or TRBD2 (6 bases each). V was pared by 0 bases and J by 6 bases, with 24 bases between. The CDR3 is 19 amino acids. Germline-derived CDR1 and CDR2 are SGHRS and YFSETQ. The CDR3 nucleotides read TGCGCCAGCAGCTTGGAATCAGGGGACTCGCGACCAGGGGCCGGGGAGCTGTTTTTT. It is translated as CASSLESGDSRPGAGELFF. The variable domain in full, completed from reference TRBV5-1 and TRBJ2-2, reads KAGVTQTPRYLIKTRGQQVTLSCSPISGHRSVSWYQQTPGQGLQFLFEYFSETQRNKGNFPGRFSGRQFSNSRSEMNVSTLELGDSALYLCASSLESGDSRPGAGELFFGEGSRLTVL.

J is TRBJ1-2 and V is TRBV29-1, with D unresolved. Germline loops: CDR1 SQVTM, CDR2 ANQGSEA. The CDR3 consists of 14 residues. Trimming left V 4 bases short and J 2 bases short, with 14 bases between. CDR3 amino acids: CSVGEGRSNYGYTF. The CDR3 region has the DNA TGCAGCGTTGGAGAGGGTCGGTCCAACTATGGCTACACCTTC. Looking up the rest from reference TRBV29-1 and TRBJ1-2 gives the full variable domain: SAVISQKPSRDICQRGTSLTIQCQVDSQVTMMFWYRQQPGQSLTLIATANQGSEATYESGFVIDKFPISRPNLTFSTLTVSNMSPEDSSIYLCSVGEGRSNYGYTFGSGTRLTVV.

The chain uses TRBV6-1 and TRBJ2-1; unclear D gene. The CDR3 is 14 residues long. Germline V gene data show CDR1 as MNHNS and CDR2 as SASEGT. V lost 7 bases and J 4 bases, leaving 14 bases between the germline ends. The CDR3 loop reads CASTPGTAYNEQFF. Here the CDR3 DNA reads TGTGCCAGCACTCCCGGTACAGCTTACAATGAGCAGTTCTTC.

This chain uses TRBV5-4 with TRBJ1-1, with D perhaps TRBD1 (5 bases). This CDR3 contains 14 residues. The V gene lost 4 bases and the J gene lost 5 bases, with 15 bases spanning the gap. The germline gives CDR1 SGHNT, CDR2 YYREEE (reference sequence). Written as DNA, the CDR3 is TGTGCCAGCAGCCCTAGCCCAGACAGAACTGAAGCTTTCTTT. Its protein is CASSPSPDRTEAFF.

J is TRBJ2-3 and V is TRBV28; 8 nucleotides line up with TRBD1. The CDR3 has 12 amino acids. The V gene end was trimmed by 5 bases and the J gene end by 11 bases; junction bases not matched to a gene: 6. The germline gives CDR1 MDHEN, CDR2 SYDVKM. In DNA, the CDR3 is TGTGCCAGCAGTCGGGGACAGGAGAAGCAGTATTTT. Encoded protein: CASSRGQEKQYF. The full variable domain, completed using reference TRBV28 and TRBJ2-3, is DVKVTQSSRYLVKRTGEKVFLECVQDMDHENMFWYRQDPGLGLRLIYFSYDVKMKEKGDIPEGYSVSREKKERFSLILESASTNQTSMYLCASSRGQEKQYFGPGTRLTVL.

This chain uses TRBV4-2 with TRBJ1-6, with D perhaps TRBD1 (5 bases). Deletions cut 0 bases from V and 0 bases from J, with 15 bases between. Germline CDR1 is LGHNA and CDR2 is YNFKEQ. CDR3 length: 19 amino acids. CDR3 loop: CASSQEAGRLSSYNSPLHF. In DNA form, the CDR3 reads TGTGCCAGCAGCCAAGAGGCGGGACGGTTGAGCTCCTATAATTCACCCCTCCACTTT.

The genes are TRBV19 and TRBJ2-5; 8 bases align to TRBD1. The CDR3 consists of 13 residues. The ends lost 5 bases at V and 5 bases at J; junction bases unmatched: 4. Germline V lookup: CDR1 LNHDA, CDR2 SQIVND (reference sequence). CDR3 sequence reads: CASSARQGETQYF. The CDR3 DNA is TGTGCCAGTAGTGCGCGACAGGGGGAGACCCAGTACTTC.

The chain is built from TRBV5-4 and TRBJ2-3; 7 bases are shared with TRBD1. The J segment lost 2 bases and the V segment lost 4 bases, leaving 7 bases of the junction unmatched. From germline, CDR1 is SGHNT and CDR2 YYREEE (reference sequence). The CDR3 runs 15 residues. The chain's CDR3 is CASSNRGGNTDTQYF. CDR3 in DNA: TGTGCCAGCAGCAACAGGGGCGGAAACACAGATACGCAGTATTTT.

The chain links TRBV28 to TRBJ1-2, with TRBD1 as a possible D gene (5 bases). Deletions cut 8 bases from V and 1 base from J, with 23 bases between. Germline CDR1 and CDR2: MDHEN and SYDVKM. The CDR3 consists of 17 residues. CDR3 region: CASLGPGDIGVNYGYTF. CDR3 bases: TGTGCCAGCCTGGGGCCGGGGGATATCGGGGTTAACTATGGCTACACCTTC.

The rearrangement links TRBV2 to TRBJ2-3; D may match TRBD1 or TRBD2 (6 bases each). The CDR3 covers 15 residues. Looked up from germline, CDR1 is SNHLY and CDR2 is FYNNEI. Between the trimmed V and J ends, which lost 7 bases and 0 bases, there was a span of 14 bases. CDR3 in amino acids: CASNRGRSSTDTQYF. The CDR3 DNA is TGTGCCAGCAATAGGGGGAGGTCTAGCACAGATACGCAGTATTTT.

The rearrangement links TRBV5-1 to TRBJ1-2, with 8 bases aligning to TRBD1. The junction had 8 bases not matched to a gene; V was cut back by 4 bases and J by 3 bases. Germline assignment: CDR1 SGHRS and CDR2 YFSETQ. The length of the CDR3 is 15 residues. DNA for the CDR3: TGCGCCAGCAGCCTCGGACAGGGCTTGGACTATGGCTACACCTTC. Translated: CASSLGQGLDYGYTF.

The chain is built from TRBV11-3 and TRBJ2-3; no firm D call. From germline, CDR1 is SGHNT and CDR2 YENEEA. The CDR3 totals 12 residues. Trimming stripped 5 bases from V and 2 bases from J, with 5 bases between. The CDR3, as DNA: TGTGCCAGCAGCCCACCCACAGATACGCAGTATTTT. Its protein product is CASSPPTDTQYF.

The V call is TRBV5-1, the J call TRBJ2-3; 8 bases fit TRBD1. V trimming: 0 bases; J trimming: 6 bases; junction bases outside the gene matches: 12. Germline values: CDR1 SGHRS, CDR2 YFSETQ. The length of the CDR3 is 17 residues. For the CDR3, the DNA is TGCGCCAGCAGCTTGGGGGTGGCCAGGGGGCGTCAGGATACGCAGTATTTT. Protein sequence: CASSLGVARGRQDTQYF.

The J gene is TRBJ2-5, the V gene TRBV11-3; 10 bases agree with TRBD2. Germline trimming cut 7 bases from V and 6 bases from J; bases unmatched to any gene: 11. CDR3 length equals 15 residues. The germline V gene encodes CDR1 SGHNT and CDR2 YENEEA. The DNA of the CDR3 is TGTGCCAGCAACCCTAGCGGGGGCTCGGGAAAGACCCAGTACTTC. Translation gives CASNPSGGSGKTQYF. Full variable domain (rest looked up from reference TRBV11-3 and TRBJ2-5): EAGVVQSPRYKIIEKKQPVAFWCNPISGHNTLYWYLQNLGQGPELLIRYENEEAVDDSQLPKDRFSAERLKGVDSTLKIQPAELGDSAVYLCASNPSGGSGKTQYFGPGTRLLVL.

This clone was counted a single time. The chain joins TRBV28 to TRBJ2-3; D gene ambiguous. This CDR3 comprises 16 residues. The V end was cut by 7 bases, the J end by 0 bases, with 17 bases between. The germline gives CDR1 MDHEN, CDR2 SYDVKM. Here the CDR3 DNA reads TGTGCCAGCATCAACCTCCCGGGCCTTAGCACAGATACGCAGTATTTT. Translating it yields CASINLPGLSTDTQYF.

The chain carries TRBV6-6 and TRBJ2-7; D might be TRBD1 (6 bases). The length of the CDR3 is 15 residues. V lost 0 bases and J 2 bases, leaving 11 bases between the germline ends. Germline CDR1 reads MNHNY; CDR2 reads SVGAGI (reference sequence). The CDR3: CASSYSLGQAYEQYF. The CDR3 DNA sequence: TGTGCCAGCAGTTACTCGTTGGGACAAGCCTACGAGCAGTACTTC.

The CDR3 DNA follows: TGCGCCAGCAGCTTCTGGGCGGCACAGGGGACCCAGTACTTC. Translation: CASSFWAAQGTQYF. The chain links TRBV5-1 to TRBJ2-5; the D gene is possibly TRBD1 (6 bases). The CDR3 has 14 residues. The germline V gene encodes CDR1 SGHRS and CDR2 YFSETQ. V lost 2 bases to trimming and J lost 7 bases, with 15 bases between them.

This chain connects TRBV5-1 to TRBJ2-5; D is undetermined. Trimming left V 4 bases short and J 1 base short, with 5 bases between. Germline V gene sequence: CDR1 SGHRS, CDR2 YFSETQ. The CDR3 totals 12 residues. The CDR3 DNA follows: TGCGCCAGCAGCCCGACCCAAGAGACCCAGTACTTC. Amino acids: CASSPTQETQYF.

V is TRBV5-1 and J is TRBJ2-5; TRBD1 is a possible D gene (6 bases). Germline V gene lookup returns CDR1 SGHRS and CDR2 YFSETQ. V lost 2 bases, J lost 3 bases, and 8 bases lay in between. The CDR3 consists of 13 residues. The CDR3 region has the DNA TGCGCCAGCAGCTTCTCAGGGGAAGAGACCCAGTACTTC. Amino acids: CASSFSGEETQYF.

The CDR3, as DNA: TGTGCCAGCAGCTTAGGTCCTTCCCCAGATACGCAGTATTTT. Protein sequence: CASSLGPSPDTQYF. V usage is TRBV11-1 and J usage is TRBJ2-3; D uncertain. Trimming stripped 1 base from V and 4 bases from J, with 9 bases between. Germline V gives CDR1 SGHAT, CDR2 FQDESV (reference sequence). The CDR3 consists of 14 residues.